The clone carrying this T cell receptor (beta chain) came up once. Its antigen is unknown. The CDR3 is 15 residues long. Germline V gene data show CDR1 as LNHDA and CDR2 as SQIVND (reference sequence). Trimming removed 3 bases at V and 2 bases at J, with 11 bases between. This record comes from a study of shared clonotypes between healthy human individuals. Assay: immunoSEQ multiplex PCR; the TCRdb copy retains only in-frame clones and omits some. The data show over 2 million clones, about 94% seen once. General study findings and limits: Generation probabilities of non-shared clonotypes were lower (relative to those shared by all four donors).

Naive CD8 isolation took CD45RO-negative cells positively selected for CCR7 and excluded terminally differentiated effector memory CD45RA+ cells. The V call is TRBV19, the J call TRBJ1-5; D gene unclear. This clonotype was obtained from a man aged 18 to 30 in good health. Sequenced material: naive CD8+ T cells sorted from blood. DNA for the CDR3: TGTGCCAGTAGTATGTACGGGGTGGGCAATCAGCCCCAGCATTTT. Its protein product is CASSMYGVGNQPQHF. The variable domain in full, with the rest retrieved from reference TRBV19 and TRBJ1-5, is DGGITQSPKYLFRKEGQNVTLSCEQNLNHDAMYWYRQDPGQGLRLIYYSQIVNDFQKGDIAEGYSVSREKKESFPLTVTSAQKNPTAFYLCASSMYGVGNQPQHFGDGTRLSIL.